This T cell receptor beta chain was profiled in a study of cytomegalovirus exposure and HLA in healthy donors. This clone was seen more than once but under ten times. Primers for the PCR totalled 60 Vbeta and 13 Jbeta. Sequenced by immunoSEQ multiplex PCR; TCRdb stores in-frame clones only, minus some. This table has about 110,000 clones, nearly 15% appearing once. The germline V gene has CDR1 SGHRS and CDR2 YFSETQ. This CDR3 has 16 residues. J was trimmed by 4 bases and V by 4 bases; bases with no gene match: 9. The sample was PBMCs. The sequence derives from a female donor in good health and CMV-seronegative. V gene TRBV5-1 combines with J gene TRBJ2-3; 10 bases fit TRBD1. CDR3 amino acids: CASSVRQGALPDTQYF. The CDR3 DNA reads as TGCGCCAGCAGCGTAAGACAGGGGGCTCTTCCAGATACGCAGTATTTT.